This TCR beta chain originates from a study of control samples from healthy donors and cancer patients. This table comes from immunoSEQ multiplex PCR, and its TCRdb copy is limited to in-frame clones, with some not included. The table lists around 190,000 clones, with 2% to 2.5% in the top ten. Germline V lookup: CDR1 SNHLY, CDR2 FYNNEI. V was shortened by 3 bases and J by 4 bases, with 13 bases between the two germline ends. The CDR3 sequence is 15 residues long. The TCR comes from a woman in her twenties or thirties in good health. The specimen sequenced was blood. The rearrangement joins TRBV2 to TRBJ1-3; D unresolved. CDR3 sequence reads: CASSDQRAPGNTIYF. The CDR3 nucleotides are TGTGCCAGCAGTGATCAGCGGGCCCCCGGAAACACCATATATTTT. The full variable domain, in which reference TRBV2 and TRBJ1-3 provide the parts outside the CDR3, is EPEVTQTPSHQVTQMGQEVILRCVPISNHLYFYWYRQILGQKVEFLVSFYNNEISEKSEIFDDQFSVERPDGSNFTLKIRSTKLEDSAMYFCASSDQRAPGNTIYFGEGSWLTVV.